This T cell receptor (beta chain) emerged from a study of T cell responses to AZD1222 COVID-19 vaccine (dated by TCRdb to about 2021). Regarding the study in general: TCR sequencing covered 230 or so trial participants: around 210 given two doses of AZD1222 and around 26 given two doses of MenACWY control vaccine. Trial participants were enrolled by age into subgroups of 18-55, 56-69 and 70-plus years, and roughly 160, 29 and 62 TCR-sequenced participants, respectively, were included in these subgroups.

Study-wide conclusions, independent of this receptor: Spike-specific TCR breadth and depth rose significantly after two AZD1222 doses compared with day 0 and with MenACWY recipients. Participants were mostly white British, with more females than males. The authors suggested clonal diversity may have been underestimated. Only six AZD1222 recipients were SARS-CoV-2 seropositive at baseline, limiting conclusions about previously exposed vaccinees. CD4 TCRs associated with the vaccine covered the entire spike protein, and the dominant responses were in regions 160-218 and 743-854. Reportedly, almost half of the unique spike-specific TCRs recognized epitopes lying outside the regions that are mutated in the B.1.351 and B.1.1.7 variants. The 56-69-year group was small, and its depth increase did not reach significance, likely because of low power. No day 14 peak-response samples were available, so repertoires were characterized only after the peak T cell response.

The CDR3 numbers 11 residues from cysteine through phenylalanine. Only the CDR3 part of the read is kept: 33 bases, read in frame from the first base. V is cut by 3 bases and J by 3 bases, and the space between the germline ends is 3 bases. Via the germline V gene (reference sequence), CDR1 is MNHEY and CDR2 SMNVEV. A note on this clone: Its antigen remains undetermined. Base quality data are lacking; no much larger clone is found one base away.

Reading the label with the study, this specimen's time point is: about 28 days (+/-7) after the second vaccine dose. AZD1222 recipients with second doses at about 4 weeks or about 12 weeks were pooled, because spike-specific TCR depth and breadth did not differ between schedules. Vaccinee samples came from UK trials COV001 and COV002, including a single-blind randomized controlled phase 2/3 trial of AZD1222 (ChAdOx1 nCoV-19) in healthy adults. Trial participant PBMC samples were collected at day 0 and day 28 after the second dose for TCRbeta chain sequencing. The CDR3 regions of human TCRbeta chains were subjected to immunosequencing. Turning to the authors' computational methods: Repertoire TCRs were matched against a reference library of SARS-CoV-2-specific TCRs generated with the MIRA antigen-specificity platform. Breadth was defined as the fraction of unique TCRs that were SARS-CoV-2-associated. Depth was defined as the fraction of total T cells that were SARS-CoV-2-associated. Using the MIRA data, each spike-specific TCR was mapped to the spike region that the TCR reacts to and placed in a CD4 or CD8 class. Log10-transformed breadth and depth values were compared by one-way ANOVA with Sidak's multiple comparisons tests. TCRdb limited this immuneACCESS table to in-frame rearrangements with V and J called. A share of clones is missing; checked studies link under half to unresolved V genes, and the rest is unexplained. D and trimming come from the DNA, and the V and J calls and clone size come from that table. The sample has some 71,000 clones on record, 70% to 90% of them singletons. Jointly, the top ten make up 28% of the sample.

The clonotype was recovered from an adult who received the AZD1222 COVID-19 vaccine. The sequencing used peripheral blood, collected 28 days after the second AZD1222 dose. The chain couples TRBV27 to TRBJ2-7; the D gene assignment is ambiguous. The nucleotide sequence is given as TGTGCCAGCAGTTTGGGCTACGAGCAGTACTTC. Translation gives CASSLGYEQYF.